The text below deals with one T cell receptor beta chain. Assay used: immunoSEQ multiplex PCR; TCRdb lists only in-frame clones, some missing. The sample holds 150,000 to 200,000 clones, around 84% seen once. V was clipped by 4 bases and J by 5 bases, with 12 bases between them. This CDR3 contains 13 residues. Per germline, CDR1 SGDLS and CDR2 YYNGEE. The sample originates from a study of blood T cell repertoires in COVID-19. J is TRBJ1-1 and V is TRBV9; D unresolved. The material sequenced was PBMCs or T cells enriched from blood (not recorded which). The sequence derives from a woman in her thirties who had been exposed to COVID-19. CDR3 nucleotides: TGTGCCAGCAGCCGTGGCGGGGATACTGAAGCTTTCTTT. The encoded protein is CASSRGGDTEAFF.